These 4 T cell receptor beta chains came from one sample sequenced in a study of T cell responses to AZD1222 COVID-19 vaccine. Profiling relied on immunoSEQ multiplex PCR, and the TCRdb table lists in-frame clones only, not all of them. The table has roughly 150,000 clones, approximately 90% seen once. The material sequenced was peripheral blood, taken 28 days after the second AZD1222 dose. All receptors come from an adult who received the AZD1222 COVID-19 vaccine.

The chain carries TRBV5-1 and TRBJ2-1; 9 bases are shared with TRBD2. Trimming took 0 bases from V and 2 from J; bases not matched to a gene: 3. Germline CDR1 reads SGHRS; CDR2 reads YFSETQ. The CDR3 has 16 residues. In DNA, the CDR3 is TGCGCCAGCAGCTTGGCTAGCGGGACCACCTACAATGAGCAGTTCTTC. Its protein is CASSLASGTTYNEQFF.

The chain is built from TRBV3-1 (or the pseudogene TRBV3-2) and TRBJ2-7; 13 bases line up with TRBD2. This CDR3 region has 17 residues. After removal of 4 bases from V and 2 bases from J, the junction contained 8 bases not matched to a gene. CDR1 is LGHDT and CDR2 is YNNKEL in the germline V gene (reference sequence). The CDR3: CASSPGLAGALAYEQYF. Here the CDR3 DNA reads TGTGCCAGCAGCCCCGGACTAGCGGGAGCCCTTGCCTACGAGCAGTACTTC.

This clone was seen a single time. This chain joins TRBV7-2 and TRBJ1-3; no reliable D call. The V end was cut by 5 bases, the J end by 5 bases, with 10 bases between. The germline gives CDR1 SGHTA, CDR2 FQGNSA. The CDR3 consists of 13 residues. CDR3 region: CASSHSVRNTIYF. The CDR3 DNA is TGTGCCAGCAGCCACTCCGTCAGAAACACCATATATTTT.

This clone was observed a single time. V usage is TRBV5-1 and J usage is TRBJ1-1, with 8 nucleotides matching TRBD1. The V gene end was trimmed by 0 bases and the J gene end by 3 bases; junction bases not matched to a gene: 7. CDR3 size: 16 residues. Germline CDR1 is SGHRS and CDR2 is YFSETQ. The CDR3 protein is CASSLGSRGRDTEAFF. The DNA of the CDR3 is TGCGCCAGCAGCTTGGGGAGCAGGGGGCGAGACACTGAAGCTTTCTTT.